Only a few counts were recorded for the clone carrying this TCR beta chain. The antigen is unknown. The record originates from a study of T cells in Graves' hyperthyroidism and ophthalmopathy. Whole-study results and caveats: The model forecast ophthalmopathy, anticipating it by a median around 6.4 months before onset.

TCR beta CDR3 regions were amplified from RNA. HTBI primers were employed in a first-round RT-PCR of the TCR CDR3. TCRdb processed the multiplex PCR reads anew with MiXCR; each CDR3 protein has one entry. The sample shows approximately 380,000 distinct CDR3 sequences, about 14% of them seen only once. Active moderate-to-severe ophthalmopathy, Clinical Activity Score at least 3, NOSPECS at least 4, under 3 months' duration. Exclusions: uncontrolled infection, other autoimmune disease, pregnancy, lactation. Source material: blood. The origin of this receptor is a man aged 50-59 years with Graves' ophthalmopathy.

The CDR3 DNA reads as TGCGCCAGCAGCTTTCAGGGAGGTTTAGAGACCCAGTACTTC. Encoded protein: CASSFQGGLETQYF. The genes are TRBV5-1 and TRBJ2-5, with D perhaps TRBD2 (6 bases). This CDR3 comprises 14 residues. With 2 bases removed from V and 4 bases from J, the gap between germline ends came to 12 bases. Per the germline V gene, CDR1 is SGHRS and CDR2 is YFSETQ.